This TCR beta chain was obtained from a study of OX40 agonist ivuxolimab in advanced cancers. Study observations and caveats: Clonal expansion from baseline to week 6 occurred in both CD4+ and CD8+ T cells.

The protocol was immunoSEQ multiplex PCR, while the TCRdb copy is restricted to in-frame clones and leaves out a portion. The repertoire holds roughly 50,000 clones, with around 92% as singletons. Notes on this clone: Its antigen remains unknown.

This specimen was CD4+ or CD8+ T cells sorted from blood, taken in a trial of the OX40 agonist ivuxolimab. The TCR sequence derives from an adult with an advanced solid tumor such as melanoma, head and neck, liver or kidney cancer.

Here the CDR3 DNA reads TGTGCCAGCAGCCAGGCAGGGGCGCATGAGCAGTTCTTC. This encodes CASSQAGAHEQFF. The J gene is TRBJ2-1, the V gene TRBV7-9, with D tentatively TRBD1 (6 bases). V lost 5 bases and J 8 bases, leaving 13 bases between the germline ends. This CDR3 has 13 amino acids. CDR1 is SEHNR and CDR2 is FQNEAQ in the germline V gene (reference sequence).